This paragraph reports one TCR beta chain. This clonotype was counted many times. Its antigen remains undetermined. The junction and the germline gene differ at one end; a read error may be behind it. This specimen belongs to a study of T-cell memory formation after mild COVID-19 (dated by TCRdb to the early 2020s). In terms of the full investigation: TCR sequence clusters from the two donors were found to be largely donor specific. T-cell clones expanding and contracting after mild COVID-19 in a couple of donors were tracked by longitudinal TCRalpha and TCRbeta repertoire sequencing. Two young, previously healthy adult volunteers made up the cohort, one male and one female. Summary of the overall study and its limitations: Contracting CD4+ clones were located mainly in the CM and EM memory subsets, whereas CD8+ clones were found to be enriched in EMRA. SARS-CoV-2 specificity of the second-wave clones peaking on day 37 was not confirmed. Clones that contracted from day 15 to 85 showed balanced CD4/CD8 phenotypes, whereas a second wave of clones that expanded from day 15 to 37 leaned towards CD4+. The detection of some responding clones in pre-infection memory suggests that pre-existing cross-reactive memory T cells joined the SARS-CoV-2 response. The study covered only a couple of mild cases, and larger cohorts including severe cases with pre-infection samples were considered necessary.

Ficoll-Paque density gradient centrifugation was the method used to isolate PBMCs. The sequencer was an Illumina NovaSeq 6000. TCRalpha and TCRbeta cDNA libraries were constructed by 5'RACE with constant-segment primers, with sample barcodes and unique molecular identifiers being introduced. RNA was extracted from every sample with Trizol reagent. Libraries were amplified in two PCR steps, with a second sample barcode and Illumina TruSeq adapters added in the second step. Sequencing of the libraries was done on an Illumina NovaSeq, producing 2 x 150 bp paired-end reads. The authors processed their data as follows. Reads were demultiplexed and collapsed into UMI-guided consensus sequences with migec v1.2.7. With mixcr v2.1.11, UMI consensuses were aligned to TRA and TRB V and J templates and assembled into clonotypes. Clonotypes were classified as expanded or contracted when called significant by both edgeR and NoisET, with noise models trained on biological replicates. edgeR calls used a false discovery rate-adjusted p below 0.01 and a log2 fold-change threshold of 1. As an exploratory analysis of dynamics, PCA with hierarchical clustering was applied to max-normalized trajectories of the 1000 most abundant clonotypes. Separately sequenced CD4+ and CD8+ repertoires were used to assign the CD4 or CD8 phenotype of responding clones. The public sequencing data were trimmed at Q25 with fastp and processed into clonotypes with MiXCR by TCRdb, which kept only in-frame beta chains. Every entry covers one CDR3 protein and lists the most common genes and DNA from its rows. These V and J calls originate from TCRdb's pipeline instead of the authors' own analysis. This sample lists 350,000 or so distinct CDR3 sequences; under 15% were detected once. Together, the top ten hold 20% to 25% of the sample.

CDR1 and CDR2, looked up from the germline V gene, are SGHDN and FVKESK. CDR3 length: 11 amino acids, cysteine to phenylalanine. Only the CDR3 portion is preserved as DNA: 33 bases, with reading frame beginning at the first base. The chain links TRBV14 with TRBJ2-7; 7 central bases correspond to TRBD1. This receptor was taken from a man aged 18 to 29 who had mild COVID-19 (a few samples of this study predate the infection). The sample titles of this study are shuffled in the database, so cell type and time point are left out; the donor was told from shared clones. The sample taken for sequencing was PBMCs or a T cell subset sorted from them (not recorded which). The CDR3 loop reads CASSQGRGQAF. The DNA reads TGTGCCAGCAGCCAAGGAAGGGGGCAGGCCTTC.